These 16 T cell receptor beta chains share one sample of origin, sequenced in a study of regulatory T cells in long-lasting Graves disease. Building of the TCR beta libraries involved iRepertoire HTBI primers and Arm-PCR of CDR3 regions. TCRdb independently ran MiXCR on the multiplex PCR reads; one entry per CDR3 protein. This sample has around 460,000 distinct CDR3 sequences; about 22% occur once, and the top ten carry 6.5% to 9%. Noted time point: persistent/refractory GD, antithyroid drugs over 5 years with positive TRAb. Extracted PBMC RNA gave rise to the TCR library. Here the sequenced sample was peripheral blood mononuclear cells (PBMCs), taken when the disease was refractory, from a patient treated with antithyroid drugs. Receptors originate from a female donor with Graves disease.

This clonotype was seen at least ten times. The chain carries TRBV5-6 and TRBJ1-1, with no clear D. Germline loops: CDR1 SGHDT, CDR2 YYEEEE. The V end lost 0 bases, the J end lost 3 bases, and 9 bases lay between the germline ends. The CDR3 is 14 residues long. The CDR3 spells CASSLEGQDTEAFF. The CDR3 bases are TGTGCCAGCAGCTTGGAAGGCCAGGACACTGAAGCTTTCTTT.

This clonotype showed up many times. The rearrangement uses TRBV28 and TRBJ2-1; 7 bases align to TRBD1. Germline assignment: CDR1 MDHEN and CDR2 SYDVKM. This CDR3 has 16 residues. With V trimmed by 5 bases and J by 2 bases, 9 bases remained unmatched. The CDR3 DNA reads TGTGCCAGCAGTCAGGTATGGGACAGCGCCTACAATGAGCAGTTCTTC. This codes for CASSQVWDSAYNEQFF. The whole variable domain, remainder taken from reference TRBV28 and TRBJ2-1, is DVKVTQSSRYLVKRTGEKVFLECVQDMDHENMFWYRQDPGLGLRLIYFSYDVKMKEKGDIPEGYSVSREKKERFSLILESASTNQTSMYLCASSQVWDSAYNEQFFGPGTRLTVL.

This clonotype was detected once. V and J are TRBV20-1 and TRBJ2-1; 9 bases are shared with TRBD2. V shed 6 bases, J shed 9 bases, and the junction held 15 bases outside the gene matches. Germline loops: CDR1 DFQATT, CDR2 SNEGSKA (reference sequence). CDR3 size: 15 residues. The CDR3 DNA is TGCAGTGCCTCCCGCGGCGGGGGGGGCGTAGGTGAGCAGTTCTTC. Translation gives CSASRGGGGVGEQFF.

The rearrangement uses TRBV28 and TRBJ2-2, with unresolved D. Germline CDR1 and CDR2: MDHEN and SYDVKM. The CDR3 loop spans 15 amino acids. The V end lost 2 bases, the J end lost 0 bases, and 7 bases lay between the germline ends. The CDR3 region has the DNA TGTGCCAGCAGTTTAAGTTCGCCGAACACCGGGGAGCTGTTTTTT. Translation gives CASSLSSPNTGELFF.

This clonotype was observed many times. The chain combines TRBV7-2 with TRBJ2-7, with 10 nucleotides matching TRBD1. This CDR3 has 17 residues. The germline V gene has CDR1 SGHTA and CDR2 FQGNSA. V shed 2 bases and J 3 bases; nucleotides not matched to a gene: 10. This CDR3 reads CASSLWFMGQGFYEQYF. The CDR3 DNA is TGTGCCAGCAGCTTATGGTTCATGGGACAGGGGTTCTACGAGCAGTACTTC.

The chain links TRBV20-1 to TRBJ2-7; 9 bases fit TRBD1. The ends lost 0 bases at V and 0 bases at J; junction bases unmatched: 9. There are 17 residues in the CDR3. Germline V lookup: CDR1 DFQATT, CDR2 SNEGSKA (reference sequence). The CDR3 loop reads CSARDFGPGQGSYEQYF. The CDR3 bases are TGCAGTGCTAGAGATTTTGGGCCGGGACAGGGCTCCTACGAGCAGTACTTC.

This clonotype was counted once. The chain employs TRBV19 and TRBJ2-7; D is ambiguous. V lost 1 base, J lost 0 bases, and 13 bases lay in between. The CDR3 has 16 amino acids. Germline V gene data show CDR1 as LNHDA and CDR2 as SQIVND (reference sequence). The CDR3 loop reads CASSIGTLYGSYEQYF. The CDR3 nucleotides are TGTGCCAGTAGTATAGGTACCCTCTACGGCTCCTACGAGCAGTACTTC.

Points on this clonotype: A much larger clone lies a single base off, so this may be a read error. The chain has TRBV7-9 and TRBJ2-5; D is unclear. CDR3 length: 14 amino acids. CDR1 SEHNR and CDR2 FQNEAQ come from the germline V gene (reference sequence). The CDR3 DNA is TGTGCCAGCGGCTTAGTGGGAACCCTGGAGACCCAGTACTTC. It encodes CASGLVGTLETQYF.

There are many counts of this clonotype. The V gene is TRBV28, the J gene TRBJ2-2; D uncertain. Germline V CDR1 and CDR2: MDHEN, SYDVKM. This CDR3 contains 13 residues. Trimming took 3 bases from V and 1 from J, leaving 3 bases between them. The CDR3 DNA follows: TGTGCCAGCAGTTTTCAGAACACCGGGGAGCTGTTTTTT. Amino acid sequence: CASSFQNTGELFF. The full variable domain, in which reference TRBV28 and TRBJ2-2 provide the parts outside the CDR3, is DVKVTQSSRYLVKRTGEKVFLECVQDMDHENMFWYRQDPGLGLRLIYFSYDVKMKEKGDIPEGYSVSREKKERFSLILESASTNQTSMYLCASSFQNTGELFFGEGSRLTVL.

The chain recombines TRBV30 with TRBJ2-5, with D perhaps TRBD2 (5 bases). CDR3 length equals 16 residues. Between the trimmed V and J ends, which lost 0 bases and 1 base, there was a span of 15 bases. Germline loops: CDR1 GTSNPN, CDR2 SVGIG (reference sequence). The CDR3 spells CAWSVPIGLLQETQYF. CDR3 DNA sequence: TGTGCCTGGAGTGTCCCCATAGGACTTCTCCAAGAGACCCAGTACTTC.

Points on this clonotype: A junction boundary mismatches the germline segment, possibly from a read error. The chain employs TRBV7-9 and TRBJ2-5; tentative D call: TRBD1 (6 bases). From germline, CDR1 is SEHNR and CDR2 FQNEAQ (reference sequence). The CDR3 contains 12 residues. CDR3 nucleotides: TGTGCCAACAGCTTAGGGGGAGAGACCCAGTACTTC. It yields the protein CANSLGGETQYF.

Only a few counts were recorded for this clonotype. An end of the junction does not agree with germline; a read error may underlie this. This rearrangement joins TRBV20-1 to TRBJ2-7; 7 nucleotides align to TRBD2. This CDR3 is built from 13 residues. CDR1 and CDR2 from the germline V gene are DFQATT and SNEGSKA (reference sequence). CDR3 in DNA: TGCAGTGCGGAAGATAGACTAGCCTCGATAAGAGGCTTC. Translated, it gives CSAEDRLASIRGF.

This clonotype came up many times. The chain links TRBV6-2 or TRBV6-3 to TRBJ1-6; D uncertain. The germline CDR1 and CDR2 sequences are MNHEY and SVGEGT. Trimming shortened V by 6 bases and J by 7 bases, and 13 bases separated the two germline ends. There are 14 residues in the CDR3. The CDR3 nucleotides are TGTGCCAGCAGCCTCGGACTTTGGAATTCACCCCTCCACTTT. Translation: CASSLGLWNSPLHF.

This clonotype was recorded a few times. This sequence joins TRBV4-1 and TRBJ1-6, with D perhaps TRBD1 (6 bases). Trimming shortened V by 1 base and J by 9 bases, and 16 bases separated the two germline ends. CDR1 is MGHRA and CDR2 is YSYEKL in the germline V gene. This CDR3 has 16 amino acids. The CDR3 DNA sequence: TGCGCCAGCAGCCAAGGATGGGACATAGGCGGTTCACCCCTCCACTTT. Protein: CASSQGWDIGGSPLHF.

This clonotype was detected ten times or more. V is TRBV28 and J is TRBJ1-1; D not certain. The CDR3 contains 13 residues. Germline loops: CDR1 MDHEN, CDR2 SYDVKM. V was clipped by 2 bases and J by 5 bases, with 9 bases between them. The CDR3 DNA reads as TGTGCCAGCAGTTTAGGCCTACCGACTGAAGCTTTCTTT. As protein: CASSLGLPTEAFF.

The genes are TRBV30 and TRBJ1-5, with D unclear. CDR1 is GTSNPN and CDR2 is SVGIG in the germline V gene (reference sequence). CDR3 length: 13 residues. V was trimmed by 6 bases and J by 0 bases, leaving 9 bases between them. The CDR3 sequence is CACSFTSNQPQHF. The CDR3 region has the DNA TGTGCCTGCAGCTTCACTAGCAATCAGCCCCAGCATTTT.